Listed below are T cell receptor beta chains from one sample, sequenced in a study of OX40 agonist ivuxolimab in advanced cancers. Sequencing was performed with immunoSEQ multiplex PCR; in TCRdb, only in-frame clones are kept and a portion is missing. The sample holds around 67,000 clones, about four fifths seen once. Sequences were derived from CD4+ or CD8+ T cells sorted from blood, sampled in a trial of the OX40 agonist ivuxolimab. The receptor source for this set is an adult with an advanced solid tumor such as melanoma, head and neck, liver or kidney cancer. Both conserved end residues are part of each CDR3. D genes are given only for firm matches. Part of the rows lack a size; the others show once, few, many or a class for expanded clones.

TGTGCCAGCAGCTTAGGGGACCCACGGCCTCGGTTCTTC | CASSLGDPRPRFF | TRBJ2-1 | . | . | TRBV7-9
TGTGCCAGTAGTGAAGACAGGGGGAGGAACACTGAAGCTTTCTTT | CASSEDRGRNTEAFF | TRBJ1-1 | TRBD1 | . | TRBV19
TGCGCCAGCAGCTTGGAGGGGGGGGAAGAGACCCAGTACTTC | CASSLEGGEETQYF | TRBJ2-5 | . | once | TRBV5-1
TGCAGCGTTATGCCTAAGGGCACTAAAGCTTTCTTT | CSVMPKGTKAFF | TRBJ1-1 | . | . | TRBV29-1
TGCGCCAGCAGCCCCGACTGGGGAAGGGAGACCCAGTACTTC | CASSPDWGRETQYF | TRBJ2-5 | . | once | TRBV5-1
TGTGCCAGCTCACCACTTTCTAGCGGGGTCCAAGAGACCCAGTACTTC | CASSPLSSGVQETQYF | TRBJ2-5 | TRBD2 | . | TRBV18
TGTGCCAGCAGTTTCGGGGGGCCCACAGATACGCAGTATTTT | CASSFGGPTDTQYF | TRBJ2-3 | . | . | TRBV27
TGTGCCAGCAGTGAACGAGTGGATTCACCCCTCCACTTT | CASSERVDSPLHF | TRBJ1-6 | . | few | TRBV6-1
TGTGCCAGCAGCCAAGAAAATTGGGGCACTGAAGCTTTCTTT | CASSQENWGTEAFF | TRBJ1-1 | . | . | TRBV14
TGTGCCAGCTCACCACGGGACAGTCCTAATTCACCCCTCCACTTT | CASSPRDSPNSPLHF | TRBJ1-6 | TRBD1 | . | TRBV18
TGTGCCAGCAGCTTGGGGGGACACCCTAGCACAGATACGCAGTATTTT | CASSLGGHPSTDTQYF | TRBJ2-3 | . | . | TRBV7-7
TGTGCCAGTAGAGGACAAGGAGGTGTAAGCAATCAGCCCCAGCATTTT | CASRGQGGVSNQPQHF | TRBJ1-5 | . | . | TRBV19
TGTGCCAGCAGGTGGGACCCGACAGGGGGAAACTACAATGAGCAGTTCTTC | CASRWDPTGGNYNEQFF | TRBJ2-1 | TRBD1 | . | TRBV2
TGTGCCTGGGAGCGGGGGAGCTACGAGCAGTACTTC | CAWERGSYEQYF | TRBJ2-7 | TRBD2 | . | TRBV30
TGTGCCAGTAGTATAGGATTCACAGGGGACGGCTACACCTTC | CASSIGFTGDGYTF | TRBJ1-2 | TRBD1 | . | TRBV19
TGTGCCAGCAGTGAATATGTTGTGGGACACCGGAGTTACGGCTACACCTTC | CASSEYVVGHRSYGYTF | TRBJ1-2 | . | once | TRBV25-1
TGTGCCAGTAGTAGGCAGGGTCGAGACTATGGCTACACCTTC | CASSRQGRDYGYTF | TRBJ1-2 | . | . | TRBV19
TGTGCCAGCAGTATGACAGGGTTTGTCACGAACACCGGGGAGCTGTTTTTT | CASSMTGFVTNTGELFF | TRBJ2-2 | TRBD1 | . | TRBV27
TGTGCCAGCAGCAAGGGGCCATTCATCCAGTTTTCTGGGGCCAACGTCCTGACTTTC | CASSKGPFIQFSGANVLTF | TRBJ2-6 | . | . | TRBV21-1
TGTGCCAGCAGTTACATGTCGAGCTCTGGAAACACCATATATTTT | CASSYMSSSGNTIYF | TRBJ1-3 | . | . | TRBV6-5
TGTGCCAGCCTCCGCTCGGGGGCCAACGTCCTGACTTTC | CASLRSGANVLTF | TRBJ2-6 | . | . | TRBV7-2
TGTGCCAGCAGCTCGGGGTGGTTTGACCAGCCCCAGCATTTT | CASSSGWFDQPQHF | TRBJ1-5 | . | . | TRBV7-2
TGCGCCAGCAGGGACAGGGGGCCCTACAATGAGCAGTTCTTC | CASRDRGPYNEQFF | TRBJ2-1 | TRBD1 | . | TRBV4-1
TGTGCCAGCAGCTCGAATTCTGGGGCCAACGTCCTGACTTTC | CASSSNSGANVLTF | TRBJ2-6 | . | . | TRBV11-3
TGTGCCAGCAGCCTTAGACAGGGGTACAATGAGCAGTTCTTC | CASSLRQGYNEQFF | TRBJ2-1 | TRBD1 | many | TRBV7-9